The entry that follows covers one T cell receptor (beta chain) sequence. The CDR3 totals 14 residues. Germline CDR1 is SGHTA and CDR2 is FQGTGA. V lost 5 bases, J lost 6 bases, and 5 bases stayed unmatched. The sample comes from a study of technical replicates of blood from a handful of donors. Using immunoSEQ multiplex PCR, the repertoire was profiled, and TCRdb retains in-frame clones only, with some absent. The sample consists of around 61,000 clones, around 86% of them appearing once. Sequencing was done on a sample of PBMCs. This TCR was sampled from a human donor in good health. Some clones in this sample may be carry-over from other donors' samples. The V call is TRBV7-3, the J call TRBJ2-1; 9 bases align to TRBD1. The CDR3 coding sequence is TGTGCCAGCAGCGAGGGACAGGGCTCCAATGAGCAGTTCTTC. This gives the protein CASSEGQGSNEQFF.